Described below is a single T cell receptor beta chain sequence and its context. The sample comes from a study of shared T cell receptors in the human thymus. V was clipped by 4 bases and J by 6 bases, with 13 bases between them. The CDR3 length is 14 residues. Germline lookup yields CDR1 MNHNS and CDR2 SASEGT. Assay used: immunoSEQ multiplex PCR; TCRdb lists only in-frame clones, some missing. Of about 660,000 clones in the sample, over 75% are singletons; the top ten hold roughly 0.0089%. The data were also submitted as part of a second study, on human thymus T cells. That publication notes: Donors were healthy Finnish infants having corrective surgery for congenital heart defects. Resections from corrective heart surgery supplied the thymus tissue. Within thymic and blood repertoires, V and J gene usage appeared to be biased. Among unrelated individuals, related research reported thymic repertoires that overlapped highly.

The sequenced sample was thymocytes. The source of this sequence is a boy in the first two years of life with a congenital heart defect. J is TRBJ1-5 and V is TRBV6-1; the D gene is possibly TRBD1 (6 bases). The CDR3 DNA follows: TGTGCCAGCAGTGCCCCAGGGGTCGTTCAGCCCCAGCATTTT. Encoded protein: CASSAPGVVQPQHF.